One and the same sample provided the 9 T cell receptor beta chains below, sequenced in a study of T-cell reconstitution after alpha-beta-depleted transplantation in children. Researchers prepared the TCRbeta library using unique molecular identifiers, the study reports. From the PCR reads, TCRdb called clonotypes with MiXCR, one entry per CDR3 protein. The table lists almost 20,000 distinct CDR3 sequences, under 15% of them singletons. This material consisted of PBMCs, mostly from graft donor cells, taken 60 days after TCRalphabeta/CD19-depleted stem cell transplant. These receptors were obtained from a female patient aged 2-10 years who had a stem cell transplant for congenital amegakaryocytic thrombocytopenia, so the T cells may come from the graft donor.

This clonotype was detected many times. The chain combines TRBV2 with TRBJ2-2, with 15 bases lining up with TRBD2. J was trimmed by 6 bases and V by 10 bases; bases with no gene match: 12. This CDR3 region has 17 residues. CDR1 is SNHLY, CDR2 FYNNEI, per germline. CDR3: CATGLAGGPFRAGELFF. The DNA of the CDR3 is TGTGCCACCGGACTAGCGGGAGGGCCCTTCCGAGCCGGGGAGCTGTTTTTT.

This clonotype has a count of ten or more. This chain uses TRBV28 with TRBJ2-6, with D uncertain. The germline gives CDR1 MDHEN, CDR2 SYDVKM. Trimming pared 5 bases from V and 4 bases from J, leaving 9 bases between. This CDR3 comprises 14 residues. The CDR3 spells CASSTLLGANVLTF. The CDR3 nucleotides are TGTGCCAGCAGTACCCTTTTAGGGGCCAACGTCCTGACTTTC.

Ten or more counts support this clonotype. The rearrangement links TRBV6-6 to TRBJ1-1; no clear D gene. Trimming left V 6 bases short and J 0 bases short, with 8 bases between. The CDR3 extends over 13 amino acids. Germline V gives CDR1 MNHNY, CDR2 SVGAGI (reference sequence). Here the CDR3 DNA reads TGTGCCAGCAGCCCGCACGTGAACACTGAAGCTTTCTTT. Amino acids: CASSPHVNTEAFF.

There are a few counts of this clonotype. J is TRBJ1-2 and V is TRBV12-3 or TRBV12-4, with D maybe TRBD1 (5 bases). The ends were cut back, 5 bases at V and 4 bases at J, with 11 bases in the middle. The CDR3 has 13 residues. The CDR3 spells CASSRDWFYGYTF. The CDR3 DNA follows: TGTGCCAGCAGTCGGGACTGGTTCTATGGCTACACCTTC.

Ten or more counts support this clonotype. The chain combines TRBV2 with TRBJ2-2, with TRBD2 matching over 8 bases. The CDR3 sequence is 14 residues long. Germline V gene sequence: CDR1 SNHLY, CDR2 FYNNEI. V gave up 8 bases and J gave up 9 bases; unmatched junction bases: 11. The CDR3 DNA follows: TGTGCCAGCGGCCTTGGCGGGAGGAAATGGGAGCTGTTTTTT. Translating it yields CASGLGGRKWELFF. The variable domain in full, completed from reference TRBV2 and TRBJ2-2, reads EPEVTQTPSHQVTQMGQEVILRCVPISNHLYFYWYRQILGQKVEFLVSFYNNEISEKSEIFDDQFSVERPDGSNFTLKIRSTKLEDSAMYFCASGLGGRKWELFFGEGSRLTVL.

There are many counts of this clonotype. This chain links TRBV11-1 with TRBJ2-4; TRBD2 is a possible D gene (6 bases). Per the germline V gene, CDR1 is SGHAT and CDR2 is FQDESV (reference sequence). The CDR3 totals 19 residues. The germline V and J ends were trimmed by 6 bases and 3 bases, with 27 bases remaining between them. The CDR3 sequence: CASSFPTGGSGPDKNIQYF. The CDR3 DNA reads as TGTGCCAGCAGTTTCCCCACAGGAGGGAGCGGGCCAGACAAAAACATTCAGTACTTC.

This clonotype was found many times. As DNA, the CDR3 is TGTGCCAGCAGCGCTAGCGGGAGCAGGTTCAATGAGCAGTTCTTC. It translates to CASSASGSRFNEQFF. The gene calls are TRBV4-2 and TRBJ2-1; 10 bases are shared with TRBD2. The V segment lost 5 bases and the J segment 6 bases; nucleotides outside the gene matches: 7. CDR1 is LGHNA, CDR2 YNFKEQ, per germline. The CDR3 is 15 amino acids.

This clonotype was seen many times. The chain uses TRBV28 and TRBJ1-2; D not certain. This CDR3 region has 13 residues. CDR1 is MDHEN and CDR2 is SYDVKM in the germline V gene. Trimming took off 7 bases at V and 4 bases at J, with 13 bases between the two ends. The CDR3 reads CASTSDLVYGYTF. The DNA of the CDR3 is TGTGCCAGCACCTCGGACCTAGTCTATGGCTACACCTTC.

This clonotype was counted a few times. One base away lies a much larger clone, so this may be a sequencing read error. This chain joins TRBV5-1 and TRBJ2-1, with D uncertain. This CDR3 has 12 residues. Per the germline V gene, CDR1 is SGHRS and CDR2 is YFSETQ. The ends were cut back, 4 bases at V and 5 bases at J, with 7 bases in the middle. CDR3 DNA sequence: TGCGCCAGCAGCCCGACCGACAATGAGCAGTTCTTC. This encodes CASSPTDNEQFF.